What follows describes a single T cell receptor (beta chain). TCRdb's table, derived via immunoSEQ multiplex PCR, lists solely in-frame clones and lacks some. The table records over 100,000 clones, about 91% of them present only once. This entry is derived from a study of control samples from healthy donors and cancer patients. With V trimmed by 3 bases and J by 1 base, 1 base remained unmatched. The CDR3 loop spans 14 amino acids. From germline, CDR1 is SEHNR and CDR2 FQNEAQ (reference sequence). The TCR originated in a young woman in good health. The chain uses TRBV7-9 and TRBJ1-1; 8 bases fit TRBD1. The specimen sequenced was blood. CDR3 bases: TGTGCCAGCAGCTTCGGGACAGGGAACACTGAAGCTTTCTTT. It is translated as CASSFGTGNTEAFF.